This T cell receptor (beta chain) is drawn from a study of beta chain features in type 1 diabetes. Study-level findings and limits: Within patients, naive, central memory and Treg TCRB repertoires seemed more similar than within healthy donors. When Type 1 diabetes patients were examined, their TCRB CDR3s proved moderately but significantly shorter in all four CD4+ subsets.

Of the isolated RNA, all was reverse transcribed, and so the sequenced material was expressed TCRB transcripts. Some 3.4 million reads were obtained on average from naive, central memory and regulatory T cell samples. Sequencing used immunoSEQ multiplex PCR; TCRdb keeps in-frame clones, though not all of them. Of 130,000 to 150,000 clones detected, 10% appear once; the ten largest clones hold under 1.5%. A single heparinised blood sample, averaging about 120 mL, was obtained per donor. The ends were cut back, 2 bases at V and 0 bases at J, with 8 bases in the middle. The germline V gene has CDR1 MNHEY and CDR2 SVGAGI. The CDR3 spans 14 residues. This clone was seen only a few times. Its target is unknown.

The rearrangement joins TRBV6-5 to TRBJ2-7; D is possibly TRBD1 (6 bases). Sequenced: naive CD4+ T cells from blood. The source of this sequence is a man between 18 and 35 years old in good health. For the CDR3, the DNA is TGTGCCAGCAGTTACCGGGACAACTCCTACGAGCAGTACTTC. This translates into CASSYRDNSYEQYF.